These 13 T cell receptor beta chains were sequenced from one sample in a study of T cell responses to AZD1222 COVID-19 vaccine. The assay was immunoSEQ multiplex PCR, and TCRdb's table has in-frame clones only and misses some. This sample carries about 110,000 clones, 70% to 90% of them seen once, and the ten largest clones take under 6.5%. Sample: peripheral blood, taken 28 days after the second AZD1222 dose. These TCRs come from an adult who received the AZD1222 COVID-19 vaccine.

The CDR3 DNA sequence: TGTGCCAGCTCACCCTTGCCAGGGGGCGGTGAAATAGGCACTGAAGCTTTCTTT. The encoded protein is CASSPLPGGGEIGTEAFF. The V call is TRBV18, the J call TRBJ1-1; 8 nucleotides match TRBD1. V lost 3 bases and J lost 4; bases outside the gene matches: 16. The CDR3 spans 18 residues. The germline V gene encodes CDR1 KGHSH and CDR2 LQKENI.

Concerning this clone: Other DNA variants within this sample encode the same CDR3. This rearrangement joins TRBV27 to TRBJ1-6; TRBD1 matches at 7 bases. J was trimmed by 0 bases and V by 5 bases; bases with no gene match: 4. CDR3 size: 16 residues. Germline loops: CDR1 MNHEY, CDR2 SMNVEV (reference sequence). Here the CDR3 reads CASSSRGSSYNSPLHF. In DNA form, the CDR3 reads TGTGCCAGCAGTAGCAGGGGGAGCTCCTATAATTCACCCCTCCACTTT.

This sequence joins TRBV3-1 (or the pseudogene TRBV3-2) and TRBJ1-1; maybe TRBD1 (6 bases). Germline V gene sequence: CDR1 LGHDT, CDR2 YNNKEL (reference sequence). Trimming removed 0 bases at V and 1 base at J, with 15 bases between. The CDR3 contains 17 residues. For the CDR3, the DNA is TGTGCCAGCAGCCAAGATGGACAGTTTTTGGGGAACACTGAAGCTTTCTTT. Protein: CASSQDGQFLGNTEAFF.

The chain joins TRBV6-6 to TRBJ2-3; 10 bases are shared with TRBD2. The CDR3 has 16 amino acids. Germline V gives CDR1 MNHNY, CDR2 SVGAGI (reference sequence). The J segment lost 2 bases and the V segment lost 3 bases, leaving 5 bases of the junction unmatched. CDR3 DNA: TGTGCCAGCAGTTATGGTCTAGCGGGGGACACAGATACGCAGTATTTT. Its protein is CASSYGLAGDTDTQYF.

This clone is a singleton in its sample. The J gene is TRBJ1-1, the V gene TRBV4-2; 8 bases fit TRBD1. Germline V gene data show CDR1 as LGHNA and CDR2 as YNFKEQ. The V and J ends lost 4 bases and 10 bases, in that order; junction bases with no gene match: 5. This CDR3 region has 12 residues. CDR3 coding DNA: TGTGCCAGCAGCCCTGACAGGGGCTCAGCTTTCTTT. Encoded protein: CASSPDRGSAFF.

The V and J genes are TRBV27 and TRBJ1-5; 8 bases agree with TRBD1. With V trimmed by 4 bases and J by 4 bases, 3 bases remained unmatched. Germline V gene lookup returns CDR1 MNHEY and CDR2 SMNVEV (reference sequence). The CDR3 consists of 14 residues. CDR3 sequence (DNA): TGTGCCAGCAGTTGGACAGGGCAAAATCAGCCCCAGCATTTT. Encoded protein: CASSWTGQNQPQHF.

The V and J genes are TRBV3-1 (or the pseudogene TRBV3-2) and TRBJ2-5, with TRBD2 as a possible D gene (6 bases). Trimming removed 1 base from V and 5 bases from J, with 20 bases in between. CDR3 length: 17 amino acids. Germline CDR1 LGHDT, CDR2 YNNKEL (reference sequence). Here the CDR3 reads CASSQGEAYSVWETQYF. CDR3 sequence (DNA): TGTGCCAGCAGCCAAGGGGAGGCGTATTCAGTTTGGGAGACCCAGTACTTC.

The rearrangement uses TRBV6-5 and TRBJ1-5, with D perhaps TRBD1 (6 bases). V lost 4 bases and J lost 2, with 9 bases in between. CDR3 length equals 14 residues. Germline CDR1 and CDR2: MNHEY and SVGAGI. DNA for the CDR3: TGTGCCAGCAGTTTTTGGACAGGCAATCAGCCCCAGCATTTT. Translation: CASSFWTGNQPQHF.

CDR3: CASRDRASTDTQYF. The CDR3 nucleotides are TGTGCCAGCAGAGACAGGGCATCCACAGATACGCAGTATTTT. The gene calls are TRBV7-2 and TRBJ2-3; 7 positions match TRBD1. The CDR3 has 14 amino acids. With 6 bases clipped from V and 2 bases from J, the junction kept 5 bases outside the gene matches. Germline CDR1 and CDR2: SGHTA and FQGNSA.

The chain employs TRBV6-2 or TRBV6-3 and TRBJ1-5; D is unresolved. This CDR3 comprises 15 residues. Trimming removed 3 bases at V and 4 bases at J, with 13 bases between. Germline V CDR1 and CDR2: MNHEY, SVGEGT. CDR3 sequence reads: CASSYATSGNQPQHF. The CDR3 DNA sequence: TGTGCCAGCAGTTATGCCACTTCGGGAAATCAGCCCCAGCATTTT.

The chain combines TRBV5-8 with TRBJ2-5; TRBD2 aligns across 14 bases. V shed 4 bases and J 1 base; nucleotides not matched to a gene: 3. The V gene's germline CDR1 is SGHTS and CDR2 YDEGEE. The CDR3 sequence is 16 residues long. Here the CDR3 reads CASSQGLAGGQETQYF. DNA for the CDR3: TGTGCCAGCAGCCAAGGACTAGCGGGGGGCCAAGAGACCCAGTACTTC.

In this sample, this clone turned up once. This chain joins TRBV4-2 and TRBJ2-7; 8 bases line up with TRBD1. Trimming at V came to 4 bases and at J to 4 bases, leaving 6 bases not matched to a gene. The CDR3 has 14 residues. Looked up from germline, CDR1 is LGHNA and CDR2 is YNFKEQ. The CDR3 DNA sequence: TGTGCCAGCAGCCGGGGACAGGACACGTACGAGCAGTACTTC. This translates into CASSRGQDTYEQYF.

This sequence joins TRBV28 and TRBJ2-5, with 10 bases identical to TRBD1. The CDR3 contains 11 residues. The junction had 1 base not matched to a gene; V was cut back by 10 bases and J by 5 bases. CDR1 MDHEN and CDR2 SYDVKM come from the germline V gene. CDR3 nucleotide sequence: TGTGCCACGACAGGGGGCGAGACCCAGTACTTC. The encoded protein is CATTGGETQYF. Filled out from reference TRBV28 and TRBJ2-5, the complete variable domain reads DVKVTQSSRYLVKRTGEKVFLECVQDMDHENMFWYRQDPGLGLRLIYFSYDVKMKEKGDIPEGYSVSREKKERFSLILESASTNQTSMYLCATTGGETQYFGPGTRLLVL.